This entry lists 11 T cell receptor beta chains sequenced from one sample in a study of cytomegalovirus exposure and HLA in healthy donors. Generated by immunoSEQ multiplex PCR, the TCRdb table keeps only in-frame clones and is missing some. The sample includes over 150,000 clones, about 90% of them seen just once. Sequencing used PBMCs. These receptor sequences come from a woman aged 18 to 35 in good health and CMV-seropositive.

The rearrangement uses TRBV27 and TRBJ1-1; D gene uncertain. The CDR3 loop spans 13 amino acids. From germline, CDR1 is MNHEY and CDR2 SMNVEV (reference sequence). V dropped 2 bases and J dropped 4 bases, with 8 bases sitting between them. The CDR3 here is CASSLRPSTEAFF. The CDR3 nucleotides read TGTGCCAGCAGTTTAAGGCCTAGCACTGAAGCTTTCTTT.

This chain links TRBV28 with TRBJ1-2; TRBD1 matches at 9 bases. After removal of 1 base from V and 8 bases from J, the junction contained 8 bases not matched to a gene. Germline CDR1 reads MDHEN; CDR2 reads SYDVKM. CDR3 length: 15 amino acids. The CDR3 here is CASSLSVQGAKGYTF. The CDR3 DNA follows: TGTGCCAGCAGTTTATCGGTACAGGGGGCTAAGGGCTACACCTTC.

The rearrangement joins TRBV5-1 to TRBJ2-3; D is perhaps TRBD1 (6 bases). Trimming left V 1 base short and J 3 bases short, with 12 bases between. This CDR3 comprises 15 residues. Germline CDR1 reads SGHRS; CDR2 reads YFSETQ. The CDR3 DNA sequence: TGCGCCAGCAGCTTGTTAGGGGGACGGACAGATACGCAGTATTTT. Residues: CASSLLGGRTDTQYF.

This chain connects TRBV4-3 to TRBJ2-1; 11 bases match TRBD2. Germline CDR1 is LGHNA and CDR2 is YSLEER. CDR3 length: 15 amino acids. After removal of 3 bases from V and 5 bases from J, the junction contained 3 bases not matched to a gene. This CDR3 reads CASSQIAGGDNEQFF. CDR3 in DNA: TGCGCCAGCAGCCAGATAGCGGGAGGGGACAATGAGCAGTTCTTC.

Only one count was recorded for this clone. This chain connects TRBV29-1 to TRBJ2-5; perhaps TRBD2 as D (6 bases). Germline CDR1 is SQVTM and CDR2 is ANQGSEA. The CDR3 runs 15 residues. V gave up 8 bases and J gave up 7 bases, with 26 bases separating them. The CDR3 protein is CSTEAGSLVQGTQYF. The CDR3 nucleotides read TGCAGCACTGAAGCGGGCTCCTTAGTTCAGGGGACCCAGTACTTC.

This chain's CDR3 is CASSPRDRAYNEQFF. The CDR3 DNA reads as TGTGCCAGCAGCCCCCGGGACAGGGCCTACAATGAGCAGTTCTTC. The V call is TRBV9, the J call TRBJ2-1; TRBD1 aligns across 9 bases. From germline, CDR1 is SGDLS and CDR2 YYNGEE. The CDR3 loop spans 15 amino acids. V gave up 4 bases and J gave up 2 bases; unmatched junction bases: 4. Together with reference TRBV9 and TRBJ2-1, the CDR3 gives the full variable domain: DSGVTQTPKHLITATGQRVTLRCSPRSGDLSVYWYQQSLDQGLQFLIQYYNGEERAKGNILERFSAQQFPDLHSELNLSSLELGDSALYFCASSPRDRAYNEQFFGPGTRLTVL.

V usage is TRBV2 and J usage is TRBJ2-5; 8 positions agree with TRBD1. Per the germline V gene, CDR1 is SNHLY and CDR2 is FYNNEI. The J segment lost 5 bases and the V segment lost 1 base, leaving 6 bases of the junction unmatched. This CDR3 region has 15 residues. CDR3 bases: TGTGCCAGCAGTGAAGGAGGGACAGGCGGTGAGACCCAGTACTTC. As protein: CASSEGGTGGETQYF.

The V call is TRBV2, the J call TRBJ2-3; D remains ambiguous. Trimming removed 2 bases at V and 1 base at J, with 16 bases between. CDR1 SNHLY and CDR2 FYNNEI come from the germline V gene. The CDR3 is 17 residues long. The CDR3 region is CASSEMFALPGTDTQYF. CDR3 bases: TGTGCCAGCAGTGAAATGTTTGCCCTGCCGGGCACAGATACGCAGTATTTT.

V and J are TRBV7-2 and TRBJ1-2, with D unresolved. CDR1 and CDR2 (germline): SGHTA, FQGNSA. The CDR3 runs 14 residues. V lost 0 bases and J 4 bases, leaving 9 bases between the germline ends. CDR3 protein: CASSLAPGVYGYTF. The CDR3 region has the DNA TGTGCCAGCAGCTTAGCTCCAGGCGTCTATGGCTACACCTTC.

The V call is TRBV27, the J call TRBJ2-1, with D unclear. Deletions cut 0 bases from V and 4 bases from J, with 4 bases between. The CDR3 covers 13 residues. Germline V lookup: CDR1 MNHEY, CDR2 SMNVEV (reference sequence). The CDR3 reads CASSLSPYNEQFF. The CDR3 coding sequence is TGTGCCAGCAGTTTATCTCCGTACAATGAGCAGTTCTTC.

V usage is TRBV6-5 and J usage is TRBJ2-3; no firm D call. Trimming took 6 bases from V and 2 from J, leaving 12 bases between them. The CDR3 consists of 14 residues. Germline V gives CDR1 MNHEY, CDR2 SVGAGI. The CDR3 sequence: CASRRIAYTDTQYF. CDR3 DNA sequence: TGTGCCAGCAGAAGAATCGCGTACACAGATACGCAGTATTTT.